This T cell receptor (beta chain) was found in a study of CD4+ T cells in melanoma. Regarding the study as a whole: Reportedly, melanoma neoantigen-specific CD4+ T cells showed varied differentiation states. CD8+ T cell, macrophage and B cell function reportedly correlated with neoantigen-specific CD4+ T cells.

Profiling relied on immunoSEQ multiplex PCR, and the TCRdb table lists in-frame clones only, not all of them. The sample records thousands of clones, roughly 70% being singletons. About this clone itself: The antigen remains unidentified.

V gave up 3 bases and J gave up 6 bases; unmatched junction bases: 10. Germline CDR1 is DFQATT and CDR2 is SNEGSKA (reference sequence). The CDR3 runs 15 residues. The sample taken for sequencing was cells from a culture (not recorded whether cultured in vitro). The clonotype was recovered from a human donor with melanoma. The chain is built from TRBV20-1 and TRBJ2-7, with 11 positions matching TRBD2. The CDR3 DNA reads TGCAGTGCTAGTTCACTAGCGGGGGTCCTCACCGAGCAGTACTTC. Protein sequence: CSASSLAGVLTEQYF.